A selection of T cell receptor beta chains follows, all from one sample in a study of T cells after posttransplantation cyclophosphamide. Clones were sequenced by immunoSEQ multiplex PCR, and TCRdb holds only the in-frame ones, with some missing. Recorded here are 8,000 or so clones, none singletons. The material was PBMCs, obtained after allogeneic stem cell transplant with posttransplant cyclophosphamide. These receptors were taken from a male patient in his fifties who received an allogeneic stem cell transplant from an unrelated donor, was CMV-positive, and had acute GVHD only. Some T cells may be transferred from the graft donor. Both conserved end residues are part of each CDR3. The D gene is left open where the match is weak. The listing skips clone size in some rows; elsewhere it reads once, few, many or a size class.

d_call: NA
clone_size: few
v_call: TRBV9
j_call: TRBJ2-5
cdr3_aa: CASSFLPGDQETQYF
cdr3_nt: TGTGCCAGCAGCTTCCTACCGGGAGACCAAGAGACCCAGTACTTC

d_call: NA
clone_size: many
v_call: TRBV28
j_call: TRBJ1-1
cdr3_aa: CASSLWEGKRDKGNTEAFF
cdr3_nt: TGTGCCAGCAGTTTATGGGAAGGAAAGAGGGACAAGGGGAACACTGAAGCTTTCTTT

d_call: TRBD1
clone_size: NA
v_call: TRBV27
j_call: TRBJ2-4
cdr3_aa: CASSHRQGANHQYF
cdr3_nt: TGTGCCAGCAGTCACCGACAGGGGGCGAATCATCAGTACTTC

d_call: NA
clone_size: many
v_call: TRBV5-8
j_call: TRBJ1-2
cdr3_aa: CASSLFGGDYGYTF
cdr3_nt: TGTGCCAGCAGCTTGTTTGGGGGGGACTATGGCTACACCTTC

d_call: NA
clone_size: many
v_call: TRBV27
j_call: TRBJ1-5
cdr3_aa: CASSRQGTNQPQHF
cdr3_nt: TGTGCCAGCAGTCGTCAGGGGACCAATCAGCCCCAGCATTTT

d_call: NA
clone_size: NA
v_call: TRBV15
j_call: TRBJ2-5
cdr3_aa: CATSRGQGKKQETQYF
cdr3_nt: TGTGCCACCAGCAGAGGGCAGGGGAAGAAACAAGAGACCCAGTACTTC

d_call: NA
clone_size: many
v_call: TRBV19
j_call: TRBJ1-6
cdr3_aa: CASSIHEGGAPLHF
cdr3_nt: TGTGCCAGTAGTATACACGAAGGGGGGGCACCCCTCCACTTT

d_call: TRBD2
clone_size: many
v_call: TRBV28
j_call: TRBJ2-7
cdr3_aa: CASSPLAEQNYEQYF
cdr3_nt: TGTGCCAGCAGTCCACTAGCGGAGCAAAACTACGAGCAGTACTTC

d_call: NA
clone_size: many
v_call: TRBV28
j_call: TRBJ1-4
cdr3_aa: CASLWNEKLFF
cdr3_nt: TGTGCCAGTCTATGGAATGAAAAACTGTTTTTT

d_call: TRBD1
clone_size: many
v_call: TRBV6-5
j_call: TRBJ1-4
cdr3_aa: CASSGTGLREKLFF
cdr3_nt: TGTGCCAGCAGCGGGACAGGGTTACGGGAAAAACTGTTTTTT

d_call: NA
clone_size: many
v_call: TRBV6-6
j_call: TRBJ2-5
cdr3_aa: CASRASETQYF
cdr3_nt: TGTGCCAGCAGAGCTAGCGAGACCCAGTACTTC

d_call: TRBD2
clone_size: many
v_call: TRBV7-8
j_call: TRBJ2-7
cdr3_aa: CASSGTSGMFEEQYF
cdr3_nt: TGTGCCAGCAGCGGAACTAGCGGGATGTTTGAGGAGCAGTACTTC

d_call: NA
clone_size: many
v_call: TRBV19
j_call: TRBJ1-6
cdr3_aa: CASSVPSGTGSTSPLHF
cdr3_nt: TGTGCCAGTAGCGTACCCTCGGGCACGGGGAGTACTTCACCCCTCCACTTT

d_call: TRBD1
clone_size: many
v_call: TRBV6-5
j_call: TRBJ2-4
cdr3_aa: CASSSGQRAKNIQYF
cdr3_nt: TGTGCCAGCAGTTCGGGACAGAGGGCCAAAAACATTCAGTACTTC

d_call: NA
clone_size: many
v_call: TRBV30
j_call: TRBJ1-4
cdr3_aa: CAWERRMNEKLFF
cdr3_nt: TGTGCCTGGGAACGGAGGATGAATGAAAAACTGTTTTTT

d_call: TRBD2
clone_size: many
v_call: TRBV13
j_call: TRBJ2-1
cdr3_aa: CASSLVGTSGFNEQFF
cdr3_nt: TGTGCCAGCAGCTTAGTGGGGACTAGCGGTTTCAATGAGCAGTTCTTC

d_call: NA
clone_size: NA
v_call: TRBV30
j_call: TRBJ1-6
cdr3_aa: CALRSRWSPLHF
cdr3_nt: TGTGCCCTCCGGTCCCGCTGGTCACCCCTCCACTTT

d_call: NA
clone_size: many
v_call: TRBV27
j_call: TRBJ2-7
cdr3_aa: CASSFVRNEGEQYF
cdr3_nt: TGTGCCAGCAGTTTTGTCAGGAATGAGGGCGAGCAGTACTTC

d_call: TRBD1
clone_size: NA
v_call: TRBV14
j_call: TRBJ2-7
cdr3_aa: CASSYSLTGDEQYF
cdr3_nt: TGTGCCAGCAGCTACTCCCTCACAGGGGACGAGCAGTACTTC

d_call: TRBD1
clone_size: many
v_call: TRBV5-1
j_call: TRBJ1-1
cdr3_aa: CASVGQGDNTEAFF
cdr3_nt: TGCGCCAGTGTGGGACAGGGCGATAACACTGAAGCTTTCTTT

d_call: NA
clone_size: many
v_call: TRBV7-3
j_call: TRBJ2-2
cdr3_aa: CASSSGSRGTGELFF
cdr3_nt: TGTGCCAGCAGCTCAGGGTCCAGGGGCACCGGGGAGCTGTTTTTT

d_call: TRBD1
clone_size: many
v_call: TRBV5-1
j_call: TRBJ1-1
cdr3_aa: CASRTGGSNTEAFF
cdr3_nt: TGCGCCAGCAGGACAGGGGGATCCAACACTGAAGCTTTCTTT

d_call: TRBD1
clone_size: many
v_call: TRBV7-6
j_call: TRBJ2-5
cdr3_aa: CASSSRQGRETQYF
cdr3_nt: TGTGCCAGCAGCTCGAGACAGGGAAGAGAGACCCAGTACTTC

d_call: NA
clone_size: many
v_call: TRBV14
j_call: TRBJ2-7
cdr3_aa: CASSQYSQNEQYF
cdr3_nt: TGTGCCAGCAGCCAGTATTCACAGAACGAGCAGTACTTC

d_call: NA
clone_size: few
v_call: TRBV7-2
j_call: TRBJ2-6
cdr3_aa: CASSSGRAGANVLTF
cdr3_nt: TGTGCCAGCAGCTCGGGCAGGGCTGGGGCCAACGTCCTGACTTTC

d_call: NA
clone_size: NA
v_call: TRBV18
j_call: TRBJ2-1
cdr3_aa: CASSPRNRLANNEQFF
cdr3_nt: TGTGCCAGCTCACCTCGAAATAGACTGGCCAACAATGAGCAGTTCTTC

d_call: NA
clone_size: few
v_call: TRBV14
j_call: TRBJ1-4
cdr3_aa: CASSPFAGLSNEKLFF
cdr3_nt: TGTGCCAGCAGCCCTTTCGCGGGACTGTCGAATGAAAAACTGTTTTTT

d_call: TRBD2
clone_size: NA
v_call: TRBV7-9
j_call: TRBJ2-7
cdr3_aa: CASTTRGGLAGSYEQYF
cdr3_nt: TGTGCCAGCACCACTAGGGGGGGACTAGCGGGATCCTACGAGCAGTACTTC

d_call: TRBD2
clone_size: many
v_call: TRBV6-1
j_call: TRBJ2-2
cdr3_aa: CASSESGGPGGELFF
cdr3_nt: TGTGCCAGCAGTGAATCGGGGGGGCCCGGCGGGGAGCTGTTTTTT

d_call: TRBD2
clone_size: NA
v_call: TRBV6-6
j_call: TRBJ2-7
cdr3_aa: CASTIGTSSDEQYF
cdr3_nt: TGTGCCAGCACTATCGGGACTAGCAGTGACGAGCAGTACTTC

d_call: TRBD2
clone_size: many
v_call: TRBV29-1
j_call: TRBJ2-1
cdr3_aa: CSGSPGLAYSEQFF
cdr3_nt: TGCAGCGGGAGCCCGGGACTAGCGTACAGTGAGCAGTTCTTC

d_call: TRBD1
clone_size: NA
v_call: TRBV28
j_call: TRBJ2-7
cdr3_aa: CASSYLQGASYEQYF
cdr3_nt: TGTGCCAGCAGTTACCTACAGGGGGCGTCATACGAGCAGTACTTC

d_call: TRBD2
clone_size: many
v_call: TRBV11-2
j_call: TRBJ2-7
cdr3_aa: CASSSVGLAGVSSYEQYF
cdr3_nt: TGTGCCAGCAGCTCCGTTGGACTAGCGGGGGTAAGCTCCTACGAGCAGTACTTC

d_call: NA
clone_size: many
v_call: TRBV10-3
j_call: TRBJ2-7
cdr3_aa: CAISESWWTPYEQYF
cdr3_nt: TGTGCCATCAGTGAGTCCTGGTGGACACCCTACGAGCAGTACTTC

d_call: NA
clone_size: NA
v_call: TRBV2
j_call: TRBJ2-5
cdr3_aa: CASSETGHVVQYF
cdr3_nt: TGTGCCAGCAGTGAAACGGGACATGTTGTACAGTACTTC

d_call: TRBD2
clone_size: many
v_call: TRBV18
j_call: TRBJ2-1
cdr3_aa: CASSPPGTTWEQFF
cdr3_nt: TGTGCCAGCTCACCACCGGGGACTACATGGGAGCAGTTCTTC

d_call: NA
clone_size: many
v_call: TRBV4-1
j_call: TRBJ2-1
cdr3_aa: CASSQIGSPKNEQFF
cdr3_nt: TGCGCCAGCAGCCAAATCGGGAGTCCCAAAAATGAGCAGTTCTTC

d_call: TRBD2
clone_size: many
v_call: TRBV5-1
j_call: TRBJ2-7
cdr3_aa: CASSSTSGGAREQYF
cdr3_nt: TGCGCCAGCAGCTCGACTAGCGGGGGGGCCCGGGAGCAGTACTTC

d_call: TRBD2
clone_size: many
v_call: TRBV5-6
j_call: TRBJ2-1
cdr3_aa: CASSLSPLSGTNEQFF
cdr3_nt: TGTGCCAGCAGCTTGTCTCCCCTTAGCGGGACCAATGAGCAGTTCTTC

d_call: NA
clone_size: many
v_call: TRBV7-2
j_call: TRBJ2-5
cdr3_aa: CASSSYQETQYF
cdr3_nt: TGTGCCAGCAGCTCTTACCAAGAGACCCAGTACTTC

d_call: NA
clone_size: many
v_call: TRBV4-3
j_call: TRBJ2-4
cdr3_aa: CASSQVTTSFKAKNIQYF
cdr3_nt: TGCGCCAGCAGCCAAGTTACAACCTCCTTTAAGGCCAAAAACATTCAGTACTTC

d_call: NA
clone_size: NA
v_call: TRBV30
j_call: TRBJ2-5
cdr3_aa: CAWSPYAGVETQYF
cdr3_nt: TGTGCCTGGAGTCCCTATGCAGGGGTAGAGACCCAGTACTTC

d_call: TRBD1
clone_size: many
v_call: TRBV30
j_call: TRBJ1-6
cdr3_aa: CAWSVEAYRGNSPLHF
cdr3_nt: TGTGCCTGGAGTGTGGAGGCGTACAGGGGAAATTCACCCCTCCACTTT

d_call: NA
clone_size: NA
v_call: TRBV28
j_call: TRBJ2-1
cdr3_aa: CASTLHGGGHNEQFF
cdr3_nt: TGTGCCAGCACCCTCCACGGGGGAGGCCACAATGAGCAGTTCTTC

d_call: NA
clone_size: many
v_call: TRBV11-1
j_call: TRBJ1-4
cdr3_aa: CASSPMTDNNEKLFF
cdr3_nt: TGTGCCAGCAGCCCCATGACGGACAATAATGAAAAACTGTTTTTT

d_call: TRBD2
clone_size: many
v_call: TRBV4-3
j_call: TRBJ2-5
cdr3_aa: CASSQDLRGGWETQYF
cdr3_nt: TGCGCCAGCAGCCAGGATTTGCGGGGGGGCTGGGAGACCCAGTACTTC

d_call: NA
clone_size: many
v_call: TRBV27
j_call: TRBJ1-5
cdr3_aa: CASSRRYSNQPQHF
cdr3_nt: TGTGCCAGCAGTCGCAGGTATAGCAATCAGCCCCAGCATTTT

d_call: TRBD1
clone_size: many
v_call: TRBV6-5
j_call: TRBJ1-5
cdr3_aa: CASSSGTGNNQPQHF
cdr3_nt: TGTGCCAGCAGCTCCGGGACAGGGAACAATCAGCCCCAGCATTTT

d_call: TRBD1
clone_size: many
v_call: TRBV28
j_call: TRBJ1-5
cdr3_aa: CASRAGTGGIQPQHF
cdr3_nt: TGTGCCAGCAGAGCCGGGACAGGGGGGATCCAGCCCCAGCATTTT

d_call: NA
clone_size: many
v_call: TRBV30
j_call: TRBJ1-5
cdr3_aa: CAWSVRGSSTGPQHF
cdr3_nt: TGTGCCTGGAGTGTACGAGGATCGTCCACGGGGCCCCAGCATTTT

d_call: NA
clone_size: NA
v_call: TRBV7-6
j_call: TRBJ2-5
cdr3_aa: CASSLGTSQETQYF
cdr3_nt: TGTGCCAGCAGCTTAGGGACATCACAAGAGACCCAGTACTTC

d_call: NA
clone_size: few
v_call: TRBV27
j_call: TRBJ1-4
cdr3_aa: CASSPGTREKLFF
cdr3_nt: TGTGCCAGCAGCCCCGGGACTAGAGAAAAACTGTTTTTT

d_call: NA
clone_size: many
v_call: TRBV19
j_call: TRBJ2-2
cdr3_aa: CATTARGVLNTGELFF
cdr3_nt: TGTGCCACCACCGCCAGGGGGGTTCTTAACACCGGGGAGCTGTTTTTT